This record looks at one T cell receptor (beta chain) sequence and its context. The specificity of this receptor is unknown. Qualities for individual bases were not recorded, and no much larger clone is one base off. V trim: 5 bases; J trim: 0 bases; unmatched bases: 8. From cysteine to phenylalanine, the CDR3 is 16 amino acids long. Of all the DNA, just the CDR3 is kept, 48 bases in frame from base 1. Sequences LGHDT (CDR1) and YNNKEL (CDR2) are obtained from the germline V gene (reference sequence). The sample originates from a study of blood T cell repertoires in COVID-19 (dated by TCRdb to about 2020). Notes on the research overall: Collaborator samples came from the United States, Italy and Spain and covered acute and convalescent phases of COVID-19. Sample metadata almost always included a de-identified subject ID, COVID-19 status, age in years and sex. Samples came from the ongoing ImmuneRACE study (first 160 participants) plus 1,254 subjects from 6 global collaborators. The material from the prospective study consisted of cDNA or gDNA derived from T cells, B-cell-depleted T cells, or PBMCs. Where HLA class I and class II types were available, the types were taken from metadata supplied by the sample provider, not from assay-based typing. Deeply sampled blood TCRbeta repertoires from subjects exposed to, actively infected with, or recovered from COVID-19 were included in the dataset. A freely available public database, intended as a resource for researchers studying the immune response to SARS-CoV-2, is where the repertoires were released.

Each collaborating institution followed its own protocols to collect whole blood in K2EDTA tubes. Collaborator samples were shipped for TCRbeta analysis as frozen whole blood, isolated PBMCs, or DNA extracted from either sample type. TCRbeta CDR3 regions were amplified from genomic DNA by means of the immunoSEQ Assay, a bias-controlled multiplex PCR. As for how the authors treated the data: Nucleated cell counts per sample were estimated from amplification of reference gene primers within the assay. To quantify the absolute abundance of each unique TCRbeta CDR3 rearrangement, sequence reads were collapsed and filtered. For each sample, productive Simpson clonality was calculated by taking the square root of Simpson's diversity index across productive rearrangements. Entries here come from immuneACCESS through TCRdb and include only in-frame sequences with V and J called. Some clones fail to appear in such tables; in the studies checked, an unresolved V gene covers under half of the shortfall, and the cause of the remainder is unknown. The V and J calls and clone size were taken over from that table, and D and trimming were inferred from the DNA. The sample records about 130,000 clones, around 82% of which are singletons. The ten largest clones take up roughly 45% of the sample.

Study-wide conclusions, independent of this receptor: How much clinical and demographic metadata was included differed by source and by participant, and the metadata was provided uncurated.

The specimen was peripheral blood. The receptor chain draws on TRBV3-1 (or the pseudogene TRBV3-2) and TRBJ1-1; 8 central nucleotides agree with TRBD1. This clonotype originated in a human donor in a cohort sampled during active COVID-19. This receptor has the CDR3 CASSDRDRSMNTEAFF. The DNA is TGTGCCAGCAGCGACCGGGACAGGAGTATGAACACTGAAGCTTTCTTT.